Listed here is a single TCR beta chain. The sample comes from a study of T cells in Graves' hyperthyroidism and ophthalmopathy. Template material for amplifying TCR beta CDR3 regions consisted of RNA transcripts. TCR CDR3 underwent first-round RT-PCR with the HTBI primer set. TCRdb called the multiplex PCR reads again in MiXCR, with one record for every CDR3 protein. The sample lists under 450,000 distinct CDR3 sequences, 15% to 18% occurring once. The study enrolled patients aged 18 to 65 with newly diagnosed hyperthyroidism of under 2 months' duration. Looked up from germline, CDR1 is SGHVS and CDR2 is FQNEAQ. CDR3 length: 15 residues. V lost 0 bases to trimming and J lost 2 bases, with 8 bases between them.

This TCR came from a woman aged 18-29 years with Graves' hyperthyroidism. Specimen: blood. V gene TRBV7-8 combines with J gene TRBJ2-4; D gene uncertain. CDR3 sequence reads: CASSLAFVSKNIQYF. The CDR3 bases are TGTGCCAGCAGCTTAGCGTTCGTATCCAAAAACATTCAGTACTTC.